The clone carrying this T cell receptor beta chain was detected many times. The antigen remains unidentified. These data come from a study of T cells in Graves' hyperthyroidism and ophthalmopathy. Study results and limitations: Also found in blood were most expanded thyroid clonotypes above 0.001. A model of 13 V-J features distinguished ophthalmopathy from stable hyperthyroidism.

Exclusion followed for patients with uncontrolled infection, other autoimmune disease, pregnancy or lactation. From germline, CDR1 is MNHEY and CDR2 SMNVEV (reference sequence). The CDR3 has 13 amino acids. Trimming removed 1 base at V and 3 bases at J, with 7 bases between. It was RNA transcripts that yielded the amplified TCR beta CDR3 regions. The HTBI set primed first-round TCR CDR3 RT-PCR. One entry per CDR3 protein results from TCRdb running MiXCR on the multiplex PCR reads. In the table there are fewer than 450,000 distinct CDR3 sequences, about 18% of which are singletons. This TCR was recovered from a woman in her thirties with Graves' hyperthyroidism that later progressed to Graves' ophthalmopathy. The rearrangement joins TRBV27 to TRBJ2-7; D is unclear. The sample taken for sequencing was blood. In nucleotides, the CDR3 is TGTGCCAGCAGTTTATTGTCCAACTACGAGCAGTACTTC. Protein product: CASSLLSNYEQYF.